This TCR beta chain is drawn from a study of response to subunit inactivated influenza vaccine. From the RT-PCR reads, TCRdb called clonotypes with MiXCR, one entry per CDR3 protein. Of roughly 550,000 distinct CDR3 sequences listed, under 30% are singletons. J lost 7 bases, V lost 6 bases, and 12 bases had no gene match. The germline V gene has CDR1 MNHEY and CDR2 SMNVEV (reference sequence). The length of the CDR3 is 15 residues. The same sample was also studied in work on T cells expressing NK-cell markers. That report adds: Making the TCR beta cDNA relied on 5'RACE template switching with UMIs. Sorted CD3+CD56+NKG2C+, CD3+CD56+NKG2C- and CD3+CD56-NKG2C+ T cells supplied TCR beta repertoires. Of the CD8+ T cell pool in roughly six donors, about 1.0-7.5% was accounted for by dominant NKG2C+ clonotypes. Expanded NKG2C+ T cell clones had unclear HCMV specificity.

V gene TRBV27 combines with J gene TRBJ2-3; 8 nucleotides match TRBD1. The receptor comes from a man aged 50 to 59 who received an inactivated influenza vaccine. The sample in question was CD4+ T cells sorted from PBMCs, obtained 11 to 12 days after vaccination. The DNA of the CDR3 is TGTGCCAGCAGACCTCGGGACAGGTCTTCTAATACGCAGTATTTT. Translation gives CASRPRDRSSNTQYF.